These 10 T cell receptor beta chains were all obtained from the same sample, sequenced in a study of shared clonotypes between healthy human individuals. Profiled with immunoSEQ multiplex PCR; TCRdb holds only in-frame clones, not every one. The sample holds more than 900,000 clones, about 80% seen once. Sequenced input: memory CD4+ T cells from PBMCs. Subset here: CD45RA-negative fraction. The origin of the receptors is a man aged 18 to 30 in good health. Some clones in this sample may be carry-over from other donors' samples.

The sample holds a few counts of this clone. The CDR3 region is CATSRDFWGWDTVGVGYTF. The CDR3 DNA sequence: TGTGCCACCAGCAGAGATTTCTGGGGTTGGGACACTGTTGGCGTTGGCTACACCTTC. The V and J genes are TRBV15 and TRBJ1-2; a weak D match, TRBD1 (6 bases). Between the trimmed V and J ends, which lost 0 bases and 7 bases, there was a span of 27 bases. The CDR3 loop spans 19 amino acids. Looked up from germline, CDR1 is LNHNV and CDR2 is YYDKDF (reference sequence).

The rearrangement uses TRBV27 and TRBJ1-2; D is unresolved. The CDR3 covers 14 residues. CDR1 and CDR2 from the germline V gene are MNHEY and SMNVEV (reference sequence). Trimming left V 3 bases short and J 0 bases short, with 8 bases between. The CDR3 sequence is CASSLVAANYGYTF. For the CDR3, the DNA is TGTGCCAGCAGTTTGGTCGCGGCTAACTATGGCTACACCTTC.

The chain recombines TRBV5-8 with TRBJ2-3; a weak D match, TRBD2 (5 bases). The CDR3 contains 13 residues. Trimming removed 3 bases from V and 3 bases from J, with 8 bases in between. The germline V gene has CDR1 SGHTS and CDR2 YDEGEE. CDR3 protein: CASSYPGTDTQYF. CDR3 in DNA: TGTGCCAGCAGCTACCCGGGGACAGATACGCAGTATTTT.

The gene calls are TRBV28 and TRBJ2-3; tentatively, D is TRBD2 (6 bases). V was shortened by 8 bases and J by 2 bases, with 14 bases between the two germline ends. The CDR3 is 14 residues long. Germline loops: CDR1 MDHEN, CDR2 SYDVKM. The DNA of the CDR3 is TGTGCCAGCGGGGGGAGGAGTATCACAGATACGCAGTATTTT. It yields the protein CASGGRSITDTQYF.

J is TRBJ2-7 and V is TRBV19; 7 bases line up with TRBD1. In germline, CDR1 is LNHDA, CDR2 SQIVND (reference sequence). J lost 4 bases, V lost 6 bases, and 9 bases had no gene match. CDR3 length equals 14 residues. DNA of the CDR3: TGTGCCAGTAGCCTCGGGCAGGGGGTTTACGAGCAGTACTTC. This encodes CASSLGQGVYEQYF.

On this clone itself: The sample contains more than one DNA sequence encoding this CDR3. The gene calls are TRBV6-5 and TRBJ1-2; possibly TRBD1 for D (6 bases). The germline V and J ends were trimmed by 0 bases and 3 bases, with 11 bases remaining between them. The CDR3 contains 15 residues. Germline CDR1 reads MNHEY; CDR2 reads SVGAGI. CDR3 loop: CASSYSWGLDYGYTF. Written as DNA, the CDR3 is TGTGCCAGCAGTTACTCGTGGGGGCTGGACTATGGCTACACCTTC.

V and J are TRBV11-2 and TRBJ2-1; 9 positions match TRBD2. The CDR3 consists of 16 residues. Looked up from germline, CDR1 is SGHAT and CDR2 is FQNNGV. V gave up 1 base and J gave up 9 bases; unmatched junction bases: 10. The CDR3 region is CASSLAPGTSSGEQFF. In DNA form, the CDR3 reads TGTGCCAGCAGCTTAGCTCCAGGGACTAGCTCGGGTGAGCAGTTCTTC.

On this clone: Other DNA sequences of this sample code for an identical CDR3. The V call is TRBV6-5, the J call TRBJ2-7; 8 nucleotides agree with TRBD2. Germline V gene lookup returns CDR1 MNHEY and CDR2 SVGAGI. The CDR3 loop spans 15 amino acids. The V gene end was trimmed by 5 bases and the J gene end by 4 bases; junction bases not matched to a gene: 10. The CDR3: CASSQPGLETYEQYF. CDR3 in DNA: TGTGCCAGCAGTCAACCGGGACTAGAGACATACGAGCAGTACTTC.

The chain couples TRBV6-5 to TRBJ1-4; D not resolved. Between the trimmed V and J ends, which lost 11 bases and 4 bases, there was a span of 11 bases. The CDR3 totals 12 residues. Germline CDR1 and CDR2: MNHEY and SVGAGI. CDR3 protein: CAASGNNEKLFF. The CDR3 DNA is TGTGCCGCAAGCGGTAATAATGAAAAACTGTTTTTT.

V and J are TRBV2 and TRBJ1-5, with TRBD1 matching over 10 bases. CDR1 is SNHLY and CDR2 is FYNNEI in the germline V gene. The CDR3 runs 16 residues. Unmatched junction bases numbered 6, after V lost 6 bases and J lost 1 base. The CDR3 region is CASSPDRGRSNQPQHF. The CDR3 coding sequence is TGTGCCAGCAGCCCAGACAGGGGGCGCAGCAATCAGCCCCAGCATTTT.